This T cell receptor (beta chain) comes out of a study of Ad26.COV2.S vaccination and SARS-CoV-2 variants. CDR3 length: 12 amino acids. Germline V gives CDR1 SEHNR, CDR2 FQNEAQ (reference sequence). The V and J ends lost 2 bases and 8 bases respectively, with 9 bases between them. Treatment defined: roughly 20 received Ad26.COV2.S at low or high dose, single or two shots; about five received placebo; per-sample allocation not given. On day 63 after the first injection, vaccine and placebo recipients gave samples. Some clones are missing from TCRdb's copy, which holds only in-frame ones; the method was immunoSEQ multiplex PCR. The sample carries fewer than 400,000 clones, 86% recorded once.

This chain joins TRBV7-9 and TRBJ1-1; D not resolved. The receptor's source is a person aged 18-60 years who received the Ad26.COV2.S COVID-19 vaccine or a placebo. Sequencing was performed on peripheral blood, taken in a trial of Ad26.COV2.S vaccine versus placebo. This chain's CDR3 is CASSLFVREAFF. The CDR3 nucleotides are TGTGCCAGCAGCTTATTTGTGAGGGAAGCTTTCTTT.